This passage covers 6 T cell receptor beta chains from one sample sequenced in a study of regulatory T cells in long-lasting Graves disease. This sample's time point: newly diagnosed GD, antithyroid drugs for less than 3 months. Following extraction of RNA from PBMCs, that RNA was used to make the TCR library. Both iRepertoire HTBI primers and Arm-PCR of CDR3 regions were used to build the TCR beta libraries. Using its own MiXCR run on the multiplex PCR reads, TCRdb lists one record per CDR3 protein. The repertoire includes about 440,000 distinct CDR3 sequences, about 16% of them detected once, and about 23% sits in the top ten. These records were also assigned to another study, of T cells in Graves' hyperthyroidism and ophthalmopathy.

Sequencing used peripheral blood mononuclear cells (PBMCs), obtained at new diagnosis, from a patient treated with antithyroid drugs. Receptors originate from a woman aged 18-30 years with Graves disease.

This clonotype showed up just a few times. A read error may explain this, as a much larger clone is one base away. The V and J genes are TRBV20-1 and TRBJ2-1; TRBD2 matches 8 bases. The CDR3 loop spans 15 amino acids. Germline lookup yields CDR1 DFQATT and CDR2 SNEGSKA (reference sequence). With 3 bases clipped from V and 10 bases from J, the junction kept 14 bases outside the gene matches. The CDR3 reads CSASGPGGATTEQFF. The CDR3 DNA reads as TGCAGTGCTAGTGGGCCGGGAGGGGCCACAACGGAGCAGTTCTTC.

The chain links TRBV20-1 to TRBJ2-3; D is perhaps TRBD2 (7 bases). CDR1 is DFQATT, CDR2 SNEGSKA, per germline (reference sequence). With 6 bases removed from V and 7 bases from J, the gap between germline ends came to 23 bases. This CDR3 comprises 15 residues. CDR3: CSARGGGLEGNTQYF. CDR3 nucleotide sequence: TGCAGTGCACGAGGGGGGGGCCTAGAGGGTAATACGCAGTATTTT.

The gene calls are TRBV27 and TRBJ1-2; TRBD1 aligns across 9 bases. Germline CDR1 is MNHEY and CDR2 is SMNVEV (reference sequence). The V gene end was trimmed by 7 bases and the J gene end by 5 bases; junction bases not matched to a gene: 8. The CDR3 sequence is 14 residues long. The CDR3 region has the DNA TGTGCCAGCACTGAGACAGGGGGTTTTTATGGCTACACCTTC. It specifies CASTETGGFYGYTF.

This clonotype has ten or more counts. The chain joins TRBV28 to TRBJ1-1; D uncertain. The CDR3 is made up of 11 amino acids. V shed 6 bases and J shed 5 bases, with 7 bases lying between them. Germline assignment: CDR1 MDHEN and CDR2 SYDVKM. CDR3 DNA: TGTGCCAGCAGGAAAGGGACTGAAGCTTTCTTT. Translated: CASRKGTEAFF.

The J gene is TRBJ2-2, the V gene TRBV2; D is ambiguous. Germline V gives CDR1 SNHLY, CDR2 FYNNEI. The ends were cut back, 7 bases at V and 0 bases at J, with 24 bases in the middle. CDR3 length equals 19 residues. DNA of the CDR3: TGTGCCAGCACCCCGGAACTGGTTCCCCTTGAACCGAACACCGGGGAGCTGTTTTTT. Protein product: CASTPELVPLEPNTGELFF.

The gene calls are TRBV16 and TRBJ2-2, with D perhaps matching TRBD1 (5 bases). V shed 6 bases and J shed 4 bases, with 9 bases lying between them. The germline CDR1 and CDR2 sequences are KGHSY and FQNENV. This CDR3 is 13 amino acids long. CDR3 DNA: TGTGCCAGCAGTGCCGACAGCACCGGGGAGCTGTTTTTT. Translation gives CASSADSTGELFF.